These 19 T cell receptor beta chains came from one sample sequenced in a study of technical replicates of blood from several donors. The table came from immunoSEQ multiplex PCR; TCRdb's copy has only in-frame clones and leaves some out. The data show some 93,000 clones, about 95% seen once. Sequencing was performed on T cells isolated from PBMCs. These receptors were taken from a human donor in good health.

The chain employs TRBV29-1 and TRBJ2-1; D ambiguous. Germline CDR1 and CDR2: SQVTM and ANQGSEA. Trimming removed 3 bases at V and 7 bases at J, with 13 bases between. CDR3 length: 13 amino acids. As DNA, the CDR3 is TGCAGCGTTGAGAGGCTCTTGGTTAATGAGCAGTTCTTC. The encoded protein is CSVERLLVNEQFF.

This clone came up once. V usage is TRBV5-4 and J usage is TRBJ2-5, with TRBD2 matching over 7 bases. This CDR3 comprises 15 residues. V dropped 4 bases and J dropped 4; count of bases not matched to a gene: 10. Germline V gene lookup returns CDR1 SGHNT and CDR2 YYREEE (reference sequence). The CDR3 DNA reads TGTGCCAGCAGCGAAAATACGGGAGGACGAGAGACCCAGTACTTC. It codes for CASSENTGGRETQYF.

The J gene is TRBJ2-7, the V gene TRBV10-3; 7 bases are a match to TRBD1. This CDR3 contains 13 residues. Germline-derived CDR1 and CDR2 are ENHRY and SYGVKD. V dropped 7 bases and J dropped 2; count of bases not matched to a gene: 5. The CDR3 reads CAIKSQGTYEQYF. The CDR3 bases are TGTGCCATCAAGTCACAGGGGACCTACGAGCAGTACTTC.

The chain uses TRBV15 and TRBJ1-2; TRBD1 aligns across 7 bases. Germline trimming cut 0 bases from V and 2 bases from J; bases unmatched to any gene: 12. The CDR3 spans 18 residues. Germline values: CDR1 LNHNV, CDR2 YYDKDF (reference sequence). In nucleotides, the CDR3 is TGTGCCACCAGCAGAGACCCCACAGGGGCGAGCCCCAACTATGGCTACACCTTC. It is translated as CATSRDPTGASPNYGYTF.

The rearrangement uses TRBV6-1 and TRBJ2-3, with no clear D. Germline lookup yields CDR1 MNHNS and CDR2 SASEGT. The CDR3 has 14 amino acids. Trimming shortened V by 5 bases and J by 3 bases, and 12 bases separated the two germline ends. Here the CDR3 DNA reads TGTGCCAGCAGTACCCGTACACTAACAGATACGCAGTATTTT. Translating it yields CASSTRTLTDTQYF.

The chain recombines TRBV28 with TRBJ2-7; 11 bases align to TRBD2. Per germline, CDR1 MDHEN and CDR2 SYDVKM. The CDR3 runs to 15 residues. The ends lost 6 bases at V and 1 base at J; junction bases unmatched: 5. The CDR3 region has the DNA TGTGCCAGCAGGAAACTAGCGGGAGAGTCCTACGAGCAGTACTTC. Protein: CASRKLAGESYEQYF.

The chain has TRBV21-1 and TRBJ1-6; TRBD1 is the table's D call, not checked against the DNA. TRBV21-1 is labeled a pseudogene. The CDR3 consists of 19 residues. CDR3 sequence reads: CASSEIPGQGSSYNSPLHF. The CDR3 DNA sequence: TGTGCCAGCAGTGAGATCCCGGGACAGGGGAGCTCCTATAATTCACCCCTCCACTTT.

This chain links TRBV5-6 with TRBJ2-5; the D gene is possibly TRBD1 (6 bases). The CDR3 is 16 amino acids. Germline V gives CDR1 SGHDT, CDR2 YYEEEE. V lost 4 bases, J lost 2 bases, and 18 bases lay in between. DNA for the CDR3: TGTGCCAGCAGCCGCCCCGGGACACTACGTCAAGAGACCCAGTACTTC. Translation gives CASSRPGTLRQETQYF. The variable domain in full, completed from reference TRBV5-6 and TRBJ2-5, reads DAGVTQSPTHLIKTRGQQVTLRCSPKSGHDTVSWYQQALGQGPQFIFQYYEEEERQRGNFPDRFSGHQFPNYSSELNVNALLLGDSALYLCASSRPGTLRQETQYFGPGTRLLVL.

The J gene is TRBJ2-1, the V gene TRBV9; 9 bases are shared with TRBD2. Trimming took 0 bases from V and 10 from J; bases not matched to a gene: 8. Germline CDR1 reads SGDLS; CDR2 reads YYNGEE. The length of the CDR3 is 15 residues. The CDR3 protein is CASSVEPAGGEEQFF. In DNA form, the CDR3 reads TGTGCCAGCAGCGTAGAACCAGCGGGAGGAGAGGAGCAGTTCTTC.

V and J are TRBV7-9 and TRBJ1-1, with TRBD1 matching 7 bases. Germline trimming cut 6 bases from V and 1 base from J; bases unmatched to any gene: 2. The CDR3 runs to 13 residues. Germline lookup yields CDR1 SEHNR and CDR2 FQNEAQ (reference sequence). CDR3 in amino acids: CASRTGTNTEAFF. In DNA form, the CDR3 reads TGTGCCAGCAGGACAGGGACGAACACTGAAGCTTTCTTT. The entire variable domain, with the rest obtained from reference TRBV7-9 and TRBJ1-1, is as follows: DTGVSQNPRHKITKRGQNVTFRCDPISEHNRLYWYRQTLGQGPEFLTYFQNEAQLEKSRLLSDRFSAERPKGSFSTLEIQRTEQGDSAMYLCASRTGTNTEAFFGQGTRLTVV.

This clone was counted once. The chain has TRBV7-8 and TRBJ1-2; D is perhaps TRBD1 (5 bases). The CDR3 sequence is 13 residues long. CDR1 SGHVS and CDR2 FQNEAQ come from the germline V gene. Deletions cut 5 bases from V and 9 bases from J, with 16 bases between. The CDR3 loop reads CASSHPGLKSYTF. As DNA, the CDR3 is TGTGCCAGCAGCCACCCGGGACTGAAGAGCTACACCTTC.

The chain uses TRBV27 and TRBJ2-7; maybe TRBD2 (6 bases). The CDR3 has 13 amino acids. The germline gives CDR1 MNHEY, CDR2 SMNVEV (reference sequence). Trimming shortened V by 3 bases and J by 6 bases, and 12 bases separated the two germline ends. In nucleotides, the CDR3 is TGTGCCAGCAGTTTTCAGGGAGGAGGCGAGCAGTACTTC. Translation gives CASSFQGGGEQYF.

CDR3 sequence: CASSLTGGQPQHF. The DNA for the CDR3 is TGCGCCAGCAGCTTGACAGGGGGTCAGCCCCAGCATTTT. The chain couples TRBV5-1 to TRBJ1-5, with TRBD1 matching over 8 bases. The CDR3 loop spans 13 amino acids. Germline CDR1 and CDR2: SGHRS and YFSETQ. J was trimmed by 6 bases and V by 1 base; bases with no gene match: 0.

The V and J genes are TRBV5-4 and TRBJ2-1; the D gene is possibly TRBD1 (6 bases). The CDR3 covers 16 residues. CDR1 is SGHNT and CDR2 is YYREEE in the germline V gene (reference sequence). Trimming shortened V by 5 bases and J by 7 bases, and 22 bases separated the two germline ends. CDR3 DNA sequence: TGTGCCAGCAGTTTAGGGGCACAGGGAGTCGCTAATGAGCAGTTCTTC. This sequence encodes CASSLGAQGVANEQFF.

This chain connects TRBV10-3 to TRBJ2-7; 8 nucleotides align to TRBD1. The CDR3 is 16 residues long. The J segment lost 2 bases and the V segment lost 3 bases, leaving 9 bases of the junction unmatched. Germline V lookup: CDR1 ENHRY, CDR2 SYGVKD. CDR3 nucleotides: TGTGCCATCAGTGATATTAGACAGGGGAGAGCCTACGAGCAGTACTTC. As protein: CAISDIRQGRAYEQYF.

J is TRBJ1-2 and V is TRBV2; TRBD1 matches 7 bases. Germline V gene lookup returns CDR1 SNHLY and CDR2 FYNNEI. The CDR3 has 15 residues. J was trimmed by 4 bases and V by 3 bases; bases with no gene match: 8. The CDR3 sequence: CASSEGTGTAYGYTF. The CDR3 nucleotides read TGTGCCAGCAGTGAGGGCACCGGGACAGCCTATGGCTACACCTTC.

The J gene is TRBJ2-2, the V gene TRBV6-6; D remains ambiguous. The CDR3 loop spans 13 amino acids. V lost 7 bases, J lost 3 bases, and 9 bases lay in between. Per the germline V gene, CDR1 is MNHNY and CDR2 is SVGAGI (reference sequence). CDR3: CASTYYDTGELFF. In nucleotides, the CDR3 is TGTGCCAGCACGTACTATGACACCGGGGAGCTGTTTTTT.

This clone was observed a single time. This chain uses TRBV6-1 with TRBJ1-2; 8 positions agree with TRBD1. Trimming removed 7 bases from V and 5 bases from J; junction bases left unmatched: 6. CDR1 and CDR2 from the germline V gene are MNHNS and SASEGT. The CDR3 length is 13 residues. This CDR3 is CASNPTGGYGYTF. The DNA of the CDR3 is TGTGCCAGCAACCCCACAGGGGGGTATGGCTACACCTTC.

The DNA for the CDR3 is TGTGCCAGCAGCGTAGAGTGGCGGTCCTACGAGCAGTACTTC. Its protein product is CASSVEWRSYEQYF. This chain links TRBV9 with TRBJ2-7, with D uncertain. Germline V gene data show CDR1 as SGDLS and CDR2 as YYNGEE. Trimming shortened V by 0 bases and J by 1 base, and 8 bases separated the two germline ends. The CDR3 has 14 residues.